The 5 T cell receptor beta chains in this list originate from one sample, sequenced in a study of blood T cells in healthy people across ages. Alongside a J-beta primer mix, a sample-barcoded 5' primer served in a second PCR lasting 7 to 11 cycles. TCRdb re-analysed the 5' RACE reads in MiXCR, keeping a single row per CDR3 protein. The sample carries 600,000 to 1,000,000 distinct CDR3 sequences, 25% recorded once. This sample was also put to use in a study of T cells of mothers and their children.

The sequencing input was blood. The receptor set was obtained from a boy younger than 18 in good health.

The J gene is TRBJ2-3, the V gene TRBV28; 13 bases are a match to TRBD2. J lost 4 bases, V lost 7 bases, and 8 bases had no gene match. The CDR3 covers 16 residues. Germline V gene sequence: CDR1 MDHEN, CDR2 SYDVKM. CDR3 sequence (DNA): TGTGCCAGCACTACGTTTGGGACTAGCGGGGCAGATACGCAGTATTTT. It codes for CASTTFGTSGADTQYF.

This chain joins TRBV6-9 and TRBJ1-3, with D uncertain. The CDR3 is 12 amino acids. The V end lost 9 bases, the J end lost 0 bases, and 6 bases lay between the germline ends. CDR1 and CDR2 (germline): MNHGY, SVAAGI. The CDR3 sequence: CARLDSGNTIYF. Written as DNA, the CDR3 is TGTGCCAGACTTGACTCTGGAAACACCATATATTTT.

The chain joins TRBV7-9 to TRBJ1-2; 7 bases are a match to TRBD1. Germline-derived CDR1 and CDR2 are SEHNR and FQNEAQ (reference sequence). The CDR3 extends over 17 amino acids. V was pared by 5 bases and J by 7 bases, with 19 bases of the junction left unmatched. CDR3 in amino acids: CASSHSPRAQGKSGYTF. CDR3 nucleotide sequence: TGTGCCAGCAGCCACTCACCACGCGCACAGGGGAAGAGTGGCTACACCTTC.

This clonotype was observed a few times. The chain joins TRBV29-1 to TRBJ1-2, with a possible D match to TRBD1 (6 bases). V was cut by 4 bases and J by 6 bases, with 15 bases left in between. Germline lookup yields CDR1 SQVTM and CDR2 ANQGSEA. The CDR3 is made up of 13 amino acids. The CDR3 nucleotides are TGCAGCGTTGTGGAACAGGGAGGGGATGGCTACACCTTC. Translating it yields CSVVEQGGDGYTF.

This clonotype appeared a few times. The chain joins TRBV15 to TRBJ2-7; possible D gene TRBD2, 5 bases. Per germline, CDR1 LNHNV and CDR2 YYDKDF (reference sequence). The CDR3 length is 14 residues. V was pared by 3 bases and J by 7 bases, with 16 bases between. The DNA for the CDR3 is TGTGCCACCAGCAGCAGGATGGCCACGGGGGAGCAGTACTTC. It specifies CATSSRMATGEQYF.